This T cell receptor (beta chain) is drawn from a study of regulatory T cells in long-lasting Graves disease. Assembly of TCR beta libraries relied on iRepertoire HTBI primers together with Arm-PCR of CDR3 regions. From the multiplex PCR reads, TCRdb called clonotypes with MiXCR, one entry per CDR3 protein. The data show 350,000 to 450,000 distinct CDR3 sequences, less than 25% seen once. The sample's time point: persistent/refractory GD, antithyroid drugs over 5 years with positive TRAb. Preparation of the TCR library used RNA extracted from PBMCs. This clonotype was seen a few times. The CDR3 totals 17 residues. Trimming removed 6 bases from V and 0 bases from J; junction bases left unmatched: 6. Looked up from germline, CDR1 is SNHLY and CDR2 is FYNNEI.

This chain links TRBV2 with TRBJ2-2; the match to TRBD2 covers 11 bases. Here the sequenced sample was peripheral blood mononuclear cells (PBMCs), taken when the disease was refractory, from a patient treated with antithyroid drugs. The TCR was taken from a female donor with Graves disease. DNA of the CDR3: TGTGCCAGCAGCCAAGGGACTAGCGGTTCGAACACCGGGGAGCTGTTTTTT. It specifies CASSQGTSGSNTGELFF.